This TCR beta chain was found in a study of cytomegalovirus exposure and HLA in healthy donors. Regarding the study as a whole: Subsequent analysis of the approximately 130 validation repertoires found a tendency for first-cohort TCR clusters to co-occur. The classifier, whose performance was assessed in both the original and validation cohorts, reportedly diagnosed cytomegalovirus status with high specificity and sensitivity.

Separate from the approximately 720-subject first cohort was the roughly 130-subject validation cohort, to which the donors belonged. Clones were sequenced by immunoSEQ multiplex PCR, and TCRdb holds only the in-frame ones, with some missing. The table includes over 200,000 clones, 70% to 90% detected once. About this clone itself: The target antigen is unknown.

The germline gives CDR1 MNHEY, CDR2 SMNVEV (reference sequence). V was cut by 6 bases and J by 0 bases, with 11 bases left in between. CDR3 length: 14 amino acids. The material sequenced was PBMCs. This TCR was recovered from a woman aged 18-29 years in good health and CMV-seronegative. The V and J genes are TRBV27 and TRBJ2-5, with a weak D call TRBD2 (5 bases). CDR3 coding DNA: TGTGCCAGCAGCAGCGGCAGATACCAAGAGACCCAGTACTTC. Protein sequence: CASSSGRYQETQYF.